This T cell receptor (beta chain) originates from a study of cytomegalovirus exposure and HLA in healthy donors. PCR amplification relied on 60 Vbeta primers (plus 13 Jbeta primers). The repertoire was sequenced with immunoSEQ multiplex PCR; TCRdb's copy has only in-frame clones and lacks some. The data contain roughly 160,000 clones, approximately 76% of them singletons. Study-wide findings and caveats: The classifier, whose performance was assessed in both the original and validation cohorts, reportedly diagnosed cytomegalovirus status with high specificity and sensitivity. Roughly uniform depth of sequencing across donors was assumed in presence/absence analyses. Reports state that TCR beta sequences accurately predicted most subjects' HLA-A and HLA-B alleles. Later work associated roughly 17,000 TCR beta sequences with HLA alleles at 0.05 false discovery rate.

As for this clone: Its target is unknown.

The germline V and J ends were trimmed by 3 bases and 6 bases, with 14 bases remaining between them. Germline CDR1 reads MNHEY; CDR2 reads SMNVEV (reference sequence). This CDR3 contains 14 residues. The chain employs TRBV27 and TRBJ1-1; D unclear. Sequencing was performed on PBMCs. The sequence was obtained from a man aged 60 to 69 in good health and CMV-seronegative. CDR3 coding DNA: TGTGCCAGCAGTTTCGGGCGAGGGTTCCCTGAAGCTTTCTTT. Encoded protein: CASSFGRGFPEAFF.